This T cell receptor (beta chain) was recorded in a study of cytomegalovirus exposure and HLA in healthy donors. The primer mix had 60 Vbeta and 13 Jbeta primers. The method was immunoSEQ multiplex PCR; TCRdb's version includes in-frame clones alone and lacks a portion of them. The sample holds tens of thousands of clones; around 77% are singletons and the top ten take around 3.4%. Germline V gives CDR1 SEHNR, CDR2 FQNEAQ (reference sequence). The CDR3 has 14 residues. Study conclusions and caveats: For most TCR sequences rarity was the rule, although some public TCRs occurred in many donors. It was assumed in the presence/absence analyses that sequencing depth was roughly uniform across donors.

A word on this clone: Antigen unknown. One end of the junction is discordant with germline, which a read error may explain.

The receptor comes from a man aged 30 to 45 in good health and CMV-seronegative. V usage is TRBV7-9 and J usage is TRBJ1-6; unclear D gene. Source material: PBMCs. The CDR3 DNA is TGTTCCAGCAGCTTAGAGAGGAGAGGTTCACCCCTCCACTTT. The encoded protein is CSSSLERRGSPLHF.